Below are 28 T cell receptor beta chains sequenced from a single sample in a study of T cells expressing NK-cell markers. TCRdb re-called the 5' RACE reads and catalogs CDR3 proteins one per entry, DNA excluded. In total, the table holds about 260,000 distinct CDR3 sequences. The material sequenced was blood T cells: a sorted CD56 or NKG2C T cell subset, CD4+ or CD8+ T cells, or bulk PBMC T cells (not recorded which). These receptors came from a young man in good health.

V gene TRBV6-6 combines with J gene TRBJ1-3; TCRdb lists TRBD1, though no DNA is available to test this call. This CDR3 contains 13 residues. Germline V gene lookup returns CDR1 MNHNY and CDR2 SVGAGI (reference sequence). CDR3 loop: CASSYSEGTDIYF.

The rearrangement joins TRBV7-2 to TRBJ2-3. In germline, CDR1 is SGHTA, CDR2 FQGNSA. This CDR3 spans 12 amino acids. This CDR3 reads CASSLDLGTQYF. Filled out from reference TRBV7-2 and TRBJ2-3, the complete variable domain reads GAGVSQSPSNKVTEKGKDVELRCDPISGHTALYWYRQSLGQGLEFLIYFQGNSAPDKSGLPSDRFSAERTGGSVSTLTIQRTQQEDSAVYLCASSLDLGTQYFGPGTRLTVL.

V gene TRBV15 combines with J gene TRBJ1-5; lacking DNA, the TRBD1 call made by TCRdb goes unchecked. CDR3 size: 15 residues. The germline CDR1 and CDR2 sequences are LNHNV and YYDKDF (reference sequence). The CDR3 sequence is CATSREGDGNQPQHF.

This chain links TRBV20-1 with TRBJ1-1; there is no DNA to check the TCRdb D call of TRBD1. CDR1 is DFQATT and CDR2 is SNEGSKA in the germline V gene (reference sequence). The CDR3 consists of 13 residues. CDR3 residues: CRVPRQVGAEAFF.

The chain is built from TRBV10-3 and TRBJ2-7; TCRdb picks TRBD1, but there is no DNA to check that call. The CDR3 length is 14 residues. Germline CDR1 and CDR2: ENHRY and SYGVKD. The CDR3 is CAITRTGKGDEQYF.

Here the CDR3 reads CAWSGGFDQPQHF. The chain uses TRBV30 and TRBJ1-5; TCRdb reports TRBD1, a call that lacks DNA to check it against. Germline assignment: CDR1 GTSNPN and CDR2 SVGIG (reference sequence). The CDR3 runs 13 residues.

This chain uses TRBV20-1 with TRBJ2-3; as DNA is missing, the TRBD2 call by TCRdb cannot be tested. The CDR3 consists of 14 residues. Germline-derived CDR1 and CDR2 are DFQATT and SNEGSKA (reference sequence). CDR3 protein: CSASRGAGTDTQYF.

V and J are TRBV27 and TRBJ2-1. CDR1 is MNHEY, CDR2 SMNVEV, per germline (reference sequence). This CDR3 spans 13 amino acids. CDR3 residues: CASSLSKHNEQFF.

The V call is TRBV12-3 or TRBV12-4, the J call TRBJ1-2. The CDR3 sequence is 15 residues long. CDR3 in amino acids: CASSFSLRRGQGYTF.

The genes are TRBV29-1 and TRBJ2-2; TCRdb's D call of TRBD1 is untestable without DNA. The length of the CDR3 is 12 residues. The V gene's germline CDR1 is SQVTM and CDR2 ANQGSEA. The CDR3 is CSAPHRTGELFF.

This sequence joins TRBV7-9 and TRBJ1-4; lacking DNA, the TRBD1 call made by TCRdb goes unchecked. The CDR3 covers 12 residues. In germline, CDR1 is SEHNR, CDR2 FQNEAQ (reference sequence). CDR3: CASSREDEKLFF.

The gene calls are TRBV6-1 and TRBJ1-1; TCRdb designates TRBD1, a call that cannot be tested without DNA. The CDR3 length is 14 residues. The germline gives CDR1 MNHNS, CDR2 SASEGT. The CDR3 here is CAGVVQGPGTEAFF.

The rearrangement uses TRBV12-3 or TRBV12-4 and TRBJ1-2; checking the TCRdb D call of TRBD1 is not possible without DNA. The CDR3 consists of 16 residues. The CDR3 is CASSLFIARGNYGYTF.

The J gene is TRBJ2-2, the V gene TRBV15; TCRdb calls TRBD1, which cannot be checked without DNA. Germline V lookup: CDR1 LNHNV, CDR2 YYDKDF (reference sequence). This CDR3 comprises 16 residues. The CDR3: CATSRPTTGKTGELFF.

The chain couples TRBV20-1 to TRBJ2-5; checking the TCRdb D call of TRBD1 is not possible without DNA. Germline CDR1 reads DFQATT; CDR2 reads SNEGSKA (reference sequence). The CDR3 loop spans 13 amino acids. The CDR3 sequence: CSAIAGGRETQYF.

CDR3 amino acids: CASSVLTNEKLFF. J is TRBJ1-4 and V is TRBV6-6. This CDR3 has 13 residues. From germline, CDR1 is MNHNY and CDR2 SVGAGI (reference sequence).

The V call is TRBV3-1, the J call TRBJ2-1; TCRdb gives TRBD1 as the D gene, but with no DNA this cannot be confirmed. From germline, CDR1 is LGHDT and CDR2 YNNKEL (reference sequence). This CDR3 contains 15 residues. The CDR3 loop reads CASSQRGGTRNEQFF.

The chain has TRBV10-3 and TRBJ2-7; TCRdb names TRBD2, which stays unverified in the absence of DNA. The germline CDR1 and CDR2 sequences are ENHRY and SYGVKD. CDR3 length: 14 residues. CDR3 residues: CAISGGGSGYEQYF.

J is TRBJ1-1 and V is TRBV7-9; checking the TCRdb D call of TRBD1 is not possible without DNA. Germline V lookup: CDR1 SEHNR, CDR2 FQNEAQ (reference sequence). This CDR3 is 12 amino acids long. The chain's CDR3 is CASSGSGTEAFF.

V and J are TRBV20-1 and TRBJ2-7; TCRdb's D call of TRBD2 is untestable without DNA. The germline CDR1 and CDR2 sequences are DFQATT and SNEGSKA (reference sequence). The length of the CDR3 is 11 residues. CDR3 amino acids: CSASGRGEQYF.

This sequence joins TRBV29-1 and TRBJ2-1; the TCRdb call, TRBD1, lacks DNA for checking. The germline V gene encodes CDR1 SQVTM and CDR2 ANQGSEA. The CDR3 contains 16 residues. CDR3 sequence reads: CSAQTPPGQGHNEQFF.

The chain recombines TRBV6-1 with TRBJ1-1; TCRdb gives TRBD1 as the D gene, but with no DNA this cannot be confirmed. CDR3 length equals 16 residues. Germline CDR1 is MNHNS and CDR2 is SASEGT. The CDR3 is CASTGQGSLMNTEAFF.

The J gene is TRBJ2-1, the V gene TRBV12-3 or TRBV12-4; absent DNA, TCRdb's TRBD2 call cannot be checked. CDR3 length: 15 amino acids. CDR3 loop: CASSPTSGTYNEQFF.

The chain recombines TRBV20-1 with TRBJ2-5; the TRBD1 assignment by TCRdb is unverifiable without DNA. The CDR3 extends over 14 amino acids. The germline CDR1 and CDR2 sequences are DFQATT and SNEGSKA (reference sequence). CDR3 in amino acids: CSASRWGSGETQYF.

The chain joins TRBV20-1 to TRBJ2-4. The CDR3 loop spans 12 amino acids. Germline V lookup: CDR1 DFQATT, CDR2 SNEGSKA (reference sequence). The CDR3 sequence is CSARLAKNIQYF.

This CDR3 is CASSQTGAGANVLTF. The J gene is TRBJ2-6, the V gene TRBV12-3 or TRBV12-4; TCRdb's D call, TRBD1, is unchecked because there is no DNA. The CDR3 runs 15 residues.

The V and J genes are TRBV21-1 and TRBJ2-5; TCRdb picks TRBD1, but there is no DNA to check that call. TRBV21-1 is given as a pseudogene. The CDR3 loop spans 16 amino acids. This CDR3 reads CASSSVRRQGAETQYF.

The chain recombines TRBV19 with TRBJ2-2; TCRdb picks TRBD2, but there is no DNA to check that call. Per germline, CDR1 LNHDA and CDR2 SQIVND (reference sequence). The CDR3 is made up of 19 amino acids. The CDR3 spells CASSLGRASGRPNTGELFF.